These 26 T cell receptor beta chains were all obtained from the same sample, sequenced in a study of vaccination effects on CD4 cells after COVID-19. Sequencing was preceded by expansion of antigen-specific CD4+ T cells with viral peptide pools in the ViraFEST assay. Following culture for about ten days, CD4+ T cells were isolated. SARS-CoV-2 infected the person between March and December 2020, as confirmed by PCR. Assay used: immunoSEQ multiplex PCR; TCRdb lists only in-frame clones, some missing. The sample has 45,000 to 70,000 clones; 75% to 85% are singletons. Their antigens remain unidentified. The specimen comprised CD4+ T cells from PBMCs cultured with HIV peptides, sampled before COVID-19 vaccination. Subset meaning: HIV-1 Nef peptide pool negative control/reference culture. The receptors originated from a human donor who had a prior SARS-CoV-2 infection.

The chain recombines TRBV3-1 (or the pseudogene TRBV3-2) with TRBJ2-7; weak D call: TRBD2 (6 bases). V was shortened by 7 bases and J by 3 bases, with 16 bases between the two germline ends. Germline CDR1 is LGHDT and CDR2 is YNNKEL (reference sequence). The CDR3 is made up of 14 amino acids. CDR3 DNA: TGTGCCAGCACCCAGGGACTGCGTGGCTACGAGCAGTACTTC. Its protein product is CASTQGLRGYEQYF.

This chain uses TRBV2 with TRBJ1-2; TRBD1 agrees at 8 bases. V shed 3 bases, J shed 2 bases, and the junction held 2 bases outside the gene matches. CDR1 and CDR2 from the germline V gene are SNHLY and FYNNEI. The CDR3 consists of 14 residues. Here the CDR3 DNA reads TGTGCCAGCAGTGAGGACAGGGTAAACTATGGCTACACCTTC. Translating it yields CASSEDRVNYGYTF.

This clone was picked up one time. This chain links TRBV15 with TRBJ2-1; TRBD2 aligns across 8 bases. V dropped 2 bases and J dropped 8; count of bases not matched to a gene: 5. The CDR3 extends over 14 amino acids. Germline CDR1 and CDR2: LNHNV and YYDKDF (reference sequence). The CDR3 is CATSRTSGRDEQFF. CDR3 coding DNA: TGTGCCACCAGCAGAACTAGCGGTAGGGATGAGCAGTTCTTC.

This chain links TRBV19 with TRBJ2-7; TRBD2 might be the D (6 bases). Germline CDR1 LNHDA, CDR2 SQIVND (reference sequence). This CDR3 region has 14 residues. The germline V and J ends were trimmed by 7 bases and 3 bases, with 16 bases remaining between them. CDR3 region: CASTHRREYYEQYF. As DNA, the CDR3 is TGTGCCAGTACCCACCGTCGGGAGTACTACGAGCAGTACTTC. Full variable domain (missing parts from reference TRBV19 and TRBJ2-7): DGGITQSPKYLFRKEGQNVTLSCEQNLNHDAMYWYRQDPGQGLRLIYYSQIVNDFQKGDIAEGYSVSREKKESFPLTVTSAQKNPTAFYLCASTHRREYYEQYFGPGTRLTVT.

The CDR3 loop is CASSWDCEKLFF. CDR3 in DNA: TGCGCCAGCAGCTGGGACTGCGAAAAACTGTTTTTT. The chain is built from TRBV5-1 and TRBJ1-4, with D possibly being TRBD1 (5 bases). From germline, CDR1 is SGHRS and CDR2 YFSETQ. The CDR3 covers 12 residues. Between the trimmed V and J ends, which lost 3 bases and 8 bases, there was a span of 8 bases.

V is TRBV6-5 and J is TRBJ1-1; D not resolved. This CDR3 is 14 amino acids long. Germline V gene data show CDR1 as MNHEY and CDR2 as SVGAGI. The ends were cut back, 6 bases at V and 7 bases at J, with 18 bases in the middle. The CDR3 DNA sequence: TGTGCCAGCAGCCTCGGAGGTTCCCGTATTGAAGCTTTCTTT. It specifies CASSLGGSRIEAFF.

V gene TRBV6-1 combines with J gene TRBJ2-7; 14 nucleotides match TRBD2. Trimming removed 4 bases from V and 0 bases from J; junction bases left unmatched: 8. Germline V gene sequence: CDR1 MNHNS, CDR2 SASEGT. This CDR3 is 18 amino acids long. The CDR3 bases are TGTGCCAGCAGTGCCGGGACTAGCGGGAGTGCAAGCTCCTACGAGCAGTACTTC. It encodes CASSAGTSGSASSYEQYF.

V usage is TRBV2 and J usage is TRBJ1-2; D is uncertain. This CDR3 spans 12 amino acids. Per germline, CDR1 SNHLY and CDR2 FYNNEI. V was clipped by 3 bases and J by 8 bases, with 10 bases between them. The CDR3 DNA sequence: TGTGCCAGCAGTGAGGGCAGAACGGGCTACACCTTC. Translated, it gives CASSEGRTGYTF. The variable domain in full, with the rest retrieved from reference TRBV2 and TRBJ1-2, is EPEVTQTPSHQVTQMGQEVILRCVPISNHLYFYWYRQILGQKVEFLVSFYNNEISEKSEIFDDQFSVERPDGSNFTLKIRSTKLEDSAMYFCASSEGRTGYTFGSGTRLTVV.

This clone came up a few times. The rearrangement links TRBV16 to TRBJ1-6, with TRBD1 matching over 8 bases. With V trimmed by 3 bases and J by 7 bases, 8 bases remained unmatched. The CDR3 has 16 amino acids. CDR1 and CDR2 (germline): KGHSY, FQNENV. CDR3 sequence: CASSQGDRPGNSPLHF. The CDR3 DNA reads TGTGCCAGCAGCCAGGGGGACAGGCCAGGGAATTCACCCCTCCACTTT.

The chain employs TRBV10-3 and TRBJ1-1, with TRBD1 identical over 7 bases. The CDR3 consists of 13 residues. The trim removed 6 bases at V and 11 bases at J, leaving 12 bases unmatched. CDR1 ENHRY and CDR2 SYGVKD come from the germline V gene. This chain's CDR3 is CAIRPTGDESAFF. For the CDR3, the DNA is TGTGCCATCAGACCTACAGGGGATGAGTCGGCTTTCTTT.

This chain uses TRBV30 with TRBJ1-2; perhaps TRBD1 as D (5 bases). V lost 0 bases and J 5 bases, leaving 16 bases between the germline ends. This CDR3 is built from 15 residues. Germline CDR1 reads GTSNPN; CDR2 reads SVGIG (reference sequence). Here the CDR3 DNA reads TGTGCCTGGAGTGTACTGACCTTAGGGGCTTATGGCTACACCTTC. Translation gives CAWSVLTLGAYGYTF.

This clone showed up just once. This chain uses TRBV4-2 with TRBJ2-1, with 7 bases that match TRBD1. The V gene end was trimmed by 3 bases and the J gene end by 1 base; junction bases not matched to a gene: 9. Germline CDR1 is LGHNA and CDR2 is YNFKEQ. The CDR3 extends over 17 amino acids. The CDR3 sequence: CASSHDPTGRSYNEQFF. The CDR3 coding sequence is TGTGCCAGCAGCCATGACCCGACAGGGCGATCCTACAATGAGCAGTTCTTC.

This chain uses TRBV9 with TRBJ2-2; D may be TRBD1 (8 bases). Germline V lookup: CDR1 SGDLS, CDR2 YYNGEE. V shed 3 bases and J shed 2 bases, with 14 bases lying between them. The CDR3 sequence is 16 residues long. The CDR3 loop reads CASSAGQGLNTGELFF. The CDR3 region has the DNA TGTGCCAGCAGCGCCGGACAGGGACTAAACACCGGGGAGCTGTTTTTT. Supplemented by reference TRBV9 and TRBJ2-2, the full variable domain reads DSGVTQTPKHLITATGQRVTLRCSPRSGDLSVYWYQQSLDQGLQFLIQYYNGEERAKGNILERFSAQQFPDLHSELNLSSLELGDSALYFCASSAGQGLNTGELFFGEGSRLTVL.

The chain couples TRBV5-4 to TRBJ1-2; 7 nucleotides align to TRBD1. Germline CDR1 reads SGHNT; CDR2 reads YYREEE (reference sequence). After removal of 4 bases from V and 5 bases from J, the junction contained 5 bases not matched to a gene. The CDR3 has 13 amino acids. The CDR3 is CASSHQQGYGYTF. CDR3 sequence (DNA): TGTGCCAGCAGCCACCAACAGGGGTATGGCTACACCTTC.

V gene TRBV14 combines with J gene TRBJ1-1; no firm D call. V was cut by 5 bases and J by 6 bases, with 13 bases left in between. The length of the CDR3 is 13 residues. Per germline, CDR1 SGHDN and CDR2 FVKESK. The CDR3 DNA sequence: TGTGCCAGCAGCTTTTCCTTCACGGCTGAAGCTTTCTTT. Its translation is CASSFSFTAEAFF.

The rearrangement uses TRBV12-3 or TRBV12-4 and TRBJ1-6; unclear D gene. Trimming cost V 2 bases and J 9 bases, with 8 bases left between them. The CDR3 runs to 13 residues. CDR3 residues: CASSLRLGSPLHF. As DNA, the CDR3 is TGTGCCAGCAGTTTAAGGTTGGGTTCACCCCTCCACTTT.

V gene TRBV28 combines with J gene TRBJ2-7; D ambiguous. The ends were cut back, 6 bases at V and 4 bases at J, with 16 bases in the middle. The CDR3 totals 14 residues. The germline CDR1 and CDR2 sequences are MDHEN and SYDVKM. The DNA for the CDR3 is TGTGCCAGCAGCGCACCGGTAAGAGAATACGAGCAGTACTTC. It encodes CASSAPVREYEQYF.

The chain has TRBV2 and TRBJ2-2; the match to TRBD1 covers 11 bases. Trimming removed 3 bases from V and 9 bases from J; junction bases left unmatched: 6. The CDR3 runs 15 residues. Germline V gene data show CDR1 as SNHLY and CDR2 as FYNNEI. The CDR3 reads CASSEDRGQAWELFF. The CDR3 DNA reads as TGTGCCAGCAGTGAGGACAGGGGGCAAGCGTGGGAGCTGTTTTTT.

The genes are TRBV9 and TRBJ2-3; the D gene could be TRBD1 or TRBD2 (5 bases each). The ends were cut back, 0 bases at V and 5 bases at J, with 13 bases in the middle. This CDR3 has 15 residues. Germline lookup yields CDR1 SGDLS and CDR2 YYNGEE. The CDR3 coding sequence is TGTGCCAGCAGCGTAGCCATGGGGGTCGGAGATACGCAGTATTTT. Protein product: CASSVAMGVGDTQYF.

The chain couples TRBV2 to TRBJ2-3, with a possible D match to TRBD1 (6 bases). The length of the CDR3 is 15 residues. The germline CDR1 and CDR2 sequences are SNHLY and FYNNEI. Trimming took off 5 bases at V and 4 bases at J, with 16 bases between the two ends. CDR3 in DNA: TGTGCCAGCAGTTATACAGGGTCAGGGGCAGATACGCAGTATTTT. This gives the protein CASSYTGSGADTQYF.

J is TRBJ1-2 and V is TRBV7-2; maybe TRBD1 (6 bases). V was pared by 1 base and J by 2 bases, with 11 bases between. CDR3 length: 15 residues. Per the germline V gene, CDR1 is SGHTA and CDR2 is FQGNSA. The CDR3 DNA sequence: TGTGCCAGCAGCTTAGGGTCCGGGACAAACTATGGCTACACCTTC. It specifies CASSLGSGTNYGYTF.

This clone was seen more than once but under ten times. The chain employs TRBV19 and TRBJ1-6; D is unresolved. V was shortened by 3 bases and J by 9 bases, with 15 bases between the two germline ends. CDR3 length: 15 residues. Germline lookup yields CDR1 LNHDA and CDR2 SQIVND (reference sequence). The CDR3 coding sequence is TGTGCCAGTAGTATTCGGTCCGGGTTTGGTTCACCCCTCCACTTT. Its protein is CASSIRSGFGSPLHF.

The chain couples TRBV4-1 to TRBJ2-2; 16 nucleotides agree with TRBD2. CDR3 size: 17 residues. V lost 4 bases and J lost 6; bases outside the gene matches: 5. Germline V lookup: CDR1 MGHRA, CDR2 YSYEKL. CDR3 DNA: TGCGCCAGCAGCCTAGGGACTAGCGGGAGGGTGGCCGGGGAGCTGTTTTTT. It encodes CASSLGTSGRVAGELFF.

V is TRBV3-1 (or the pseudogene TRBV3-2) and J is TRBJ2-3; 11 bases match TRBD2. The junction had 3 bases not matched to a gene; V was cut back by 4 bases and J by 0 bases. The CDR3 consists of 16 residues. Germline V gene data show CDR1 as LGHDT and CDR2 as YNNKEL (reference sequence). CDR3 bases: TGTGCCAGCAGCCTGACTAGCGGGACTAGCACAGATACGCAGTATTTT. This gives the protein CASSLTSGTSTDTQYF.

The CDR3 DNA reads as TGTGCCAGCAGTGCGGGTGTCGGGGGGGGCTACACCTTC. It is translated as CASSAGVGGGYTF. The chain couples TRBV2 to TRBJ1-2; possible D gene TRBD1, 5 bases. CDR3 size: 13 residues. The V gene lost 4 bases and the J gene lost 8 bases, with 14 bases spanning the gap. CDR1 is SNHLY, CDR2 FYNNEI, per germline.

V gene TRBV19 combines with J gene TRBJ1-2; 9 nucleotides agree with TRBD1. V shed 4 bases, J shed 7 bases, and the junction held 7 bases outside the gene matches. This CDR3 contains 14 residues. Germline-derived CDR1 and CDR2 are LNHDA and SQIVND (reference sequence). This CDR3 reads CASSSGQGSRGYTF. Here the CDR3 DNA reads TGTGCCAGTAGTAGTGGACAGGGGAGTCGTGGCTACACCTTC.